The rows below give T cell receptor beta chains drawn from one sample of a study of blood T cell repertoires in COVID-19. Some clones are missing from TCRdb's copy, which holds only in-frame ones; the method was immunoSEQ multiplex PCR. Of under 200,000 clones listed, about 81% are singletons. Sequencing input: peripheral blood. These receptors all come from a young man with active or convalescent COVID-19. Both conserved end residues are part of each CDR3. Fields, in order: CDR3 protein, CDR3 DNA, D gene, J gene, clone size, V gene, CDR3 length. D genes are given only for firm matches. Expanded clones get a size class; other rows say once, few or many, or leave the size out.

CDR3: CASNSGGYGYTF
DNA: TGTGCCAGCAACAGCGGAGGCTATGGCTACACCTTC
D: .
J: TRBJ1-2
size: .
V: TRBV28
length: 12

CDR3: CASTDTSRVYGYTF
DNA: TGTGCCAGTACCGATACGTCCAGGGTCTATGGCTACACCTTC
D: .
J: TRBJ1-2
size: .
V: TRBV19
length: 14

CDR3: CASSLGLAGNNEQFF
DNA: TGTGCCAGCAGCTTGGGACTAGCGGGGAACAATGAGCAGTTCTTC
D: TRBD2
J: TRBJ2-1
size: .
V: TRBV7-8
length: 15

CDR3: CAISSVAGDYGYTF
DNA: TGTGCCATCAGTTCCGTCGCGGGGGACTATGGCTACACCTTC
D: .
J: TRBJ1-2
size: .
V: TRBV10-3
length: 14

CDR3: CASSLGTGVGTEAFF
DNA: TGTGCCAGTAGTCTTGGGACAGGGGTAGGGACTGAAGCTTTCTTT
D: TRBD1
J: TRBJ1-1
size: .
V: TRBV19
length: 15

CDR3: CASSVEPLDTEAFF
DNA: TGTGCCAGCAGCGTAGAGCCCTTAGACACTGAAGCTTTCTTT
D: .
J: TRBJ1-1
size: .
V: TRBV9
length: 14

CDR3: CASSSNGASNEKLFF
DNA: TGTGCCAGCAGTTCGAATGGGGCCTCTAATGAAAAACTGTTTTTT
D: .
J: TRBJ1-4
size: few
V: TRBV7-6
length: 15

CDR3: CASSQNRGSDTQYF
DNA: TGTGCCAGCAGCCAAAACAGGGGGTCAGATACGCAGTATTTT
D: TRBD1
J: TRBJ2-3
size: .
V: TRBV3-1/TRBV3-2
length: 14

CDR3: CASTGGEDGYTF
DNA: TGTGCCAGCACGGGGGGCGAGGATGGCTACACCTTC
D: .
J: TRBJ1-2
size: .
V: TRBV2
length: 12

CDR3: CASSQMGGSSYEQYF
DNA: TGTGCCAGCAGCCAAATGGGGGGGAGCTCCTACGAGCAGTACTTC
D: TRBD2
J: TRBJ2-7
size: .
V: TRBV14
length: 15

CDR3: CASSVQQGLYNEQFF
DNA: TGTGCCAGCAGCGTCCAACAGGGCCTCTACAATGAGCAGTTCTTC
D: .
J: TRBJ2-1
size: .
V: TRBV7-3
length: 15

CDR3: CASSQDLTPGTEAFF
DNA: TGCGCCAGCAGCCAAGATTTGACGCCAGGGACTGAAGCTTTCTTT
D: .
J: TRBJ1-1
size: .
V: TRBV4-1
length: 15

CDR3: CAISVNRGRTEAFF
DNA: TGTGCCATCAGTGTTAACAGGGGTCGCACTGAAGCTTTCTTT
D: TRBD1
J: TRBJ1-1
size: .
V: TRBV10-3
length: 14

CDR3: CASSGGGAKTQYF
DNA: TGTGCCAGCAGCGGCGGGGGGGCAAAGACCCAGTACTTC
D: TRBD2
J: TRBJ2-5
size: .
V: TRBV12-3/TRBV12-4
length: 13

CDR3: CASSVDRAETGELFF
DNA: TGCGCCAGCAGCGTAGACAGGGCGGAAACCGGGGAGCTGTTTTTT
D: TRBD1
J: TRBJ2-2
size: .
V: TRBV5-1
length: 15

CDR3: CASSHQQGPGETQYF
DNA: TGTGCCAGCAGTCACCAACAGGGTCCTGGGGAGACCCAGTACTTC
D: .
J: TRBJ2-5
size: .
V: TRBV6-5
length: 15

CDR3: CASSDSDSNQPQHF
DNA: TGCGCCAGCAGTGACAGTGATAGCAATCAGCCCCAGCATTTT
D: .
J: TRBJ1-5
size: .
V: TRBV10-2
length: 14

CDR3: CASSLGQYYGYTF
DNA: TGTGCCAGCAGTTTAGGACAGTACTATGGCTACACCTTC
D: .
J: TRBJ1-2
size: few
V: TRBV12-3/TRBV12-4
length: 13

CDR3: CASSQDPDGAKEQFF
DNA: TGCGCCAGCAGCCAAGATCCTGACGGAGCTAAAGAGCAGTTCTTC
D: .
J: TRBJ2-1
size: .
V: TRBV4-3
length: 15

CDR3: CASSSTGLGKNIQYF
DNA: TGTGCCAGCAGTTCGACAGGGTTGGGCAAAAACATTCAGTACTTC
D: TRBD1
J: TRBJ2-4
size: once
V: TRBV28
length: 15

CDR3: CASSNYTREGYGYTF
DNA: TGTGCCAGCAGCAACTATACCAGGGAAGGCTATGGCTACACCTTC
D: .
J: TRBJ1-2
size: .
V: TRBV11-3
length: 15

CDR3: CASSPGVDRNPFF
DNA: TGTGCCAGCAGCCCGGGGGTGGACAGGAATCCGTTTTTT
D: TRBD1
J: TRBJ1-4
size: .
V: TRBV11-2
length: 13

CDR3: CASRFLAESNNEQFF
DNA: TGCGCCAGCAGATTCCTAGCGGAATCTAACAATGAGCAGTTCTTC
D: TRBD2
J: TRBJ2-1
size: .
V: TRBV5-1
length: 15

CDR3: CSATENEKLFF
DNA: TGCAGTGCGACAGAAAACGAAAAACTGTTTTTT
D: .
J: TRBJ1-4
size: .
V: TRBV20-1
length: 11

CDR3: CASIQTSGGSYNEQFF
DNA: TGTGCCAGCATCCAGACTAGCGGGGGGAGTTACAATGAGCAGTTCTTC
D: TRBD2
J: TRBJ2-1
size: .
V: TRBV2
length: 16

CDR3: CASRRGPGDGANEKLFF
DNA: TGCGCCAGCAGAAGGGGTCCAGGGGACGGAGCTAATGAAAAACTGTTTTTT
D: .
J: TRBJ1-4
size: .
V: TRBV5-1
length: 17

CDR3: CASSYPGTLETQYF
DNA: TGTGCCAGCAGTTATCCCGGGACACTAGAGACCCAGTACTTC
D: .
J: TRBJ2-5
size: .
V: TRBV6-5
length: 14

CDR3: CASSAAPGEDRSASMNTEAFF
DNA: TGTGCCAGCAGCGCAGCGCCTGGAGAAGACAGGTCCGCTTCGATGAACACTGAAGCTTTCTTT
D: .
J: TRBJ1-1
size: .
V: TRBV9
length: 21

CDR3: CASTGRETQYF
DNA: TGTGCCAGCACTGGGCGAGAGACCCAGTACTTC
D: .
J: TRBJ2-5
size: .
V: TRBV6-5
length: 11

CDR3: CATVVYRDYGYTF
DNA: TGTGCCACCGTCGTATACAGGGACTATGGCTACACCTTC
D: .
J: TRBJ1-2
size: .
V: TRBV24-1
length: 13

CDR3: CASKNRQGTNEKLFF
DNA: TGTGCCAGCAAAAATCGACAGGGGACTAATGAAAAACTGTTTTTT
D: TRBD1
J: TRBJ1-4
size: .
V: TRBV6-5
length: 15

CDR3: CASNRPILAGARETQYF
DNA: TGTGCCAGTAACAGACCCATACTAGCGGGAGCTCGTGAGACCCAGTACTTC
D: TRBD2
J: TRBJ2-5
size: once
V: TRBV19
length: 17

CDR3: CASRRLAGNTGELFF
DNA: TGTGCCAGCAGGAGACTAGCGGGCAACACCGGGGAGCTGTTTTTT
D: TRBD2
J: TRBJ2-2
size: .
V: TRBV2
length: 15

CDR3: CASSPDRRASSGNQPQHF
DNA: TGTGCCAGCAGCCCCGACAGACGAGCGTCATCCGGCAATCAGCCCCAGCATTTT
D: .
J: TRBJ1-5
size: few
V: TRBV3-1/TRBV3-2
length: 18

CDR3: CASNQPGTSGDEQFF
DNA: TGTGCCAGTAACCAACCCGGGACTAGCGGAGATGAGCAGTTCTTC
D: TRBD2
J: TRBJ2-1
size: .
V: TRBV19
length: 15